This TCR beta chain originates from a study of blood T cell repertoires in COVID-19 (dated by TCRdb to the early 2020s). Broadly, across the study: Samples from collaborators originated in the United States, Italy and Spain and spanned both the acute and convalescent phases of COVID-19. The material from the prospective study consisted of cDNA or gDNA derived from T cells, B-cell-depleted T cells, or PBMCs. Subjects who had been exposed to COVID-19, were actively infected with it, or had recovered from it provided the deeply sampled blood TCRbeta repertoires that made up the dataset. The repertoires were released in a freely available public database meant as a resource for research on the immune response to SARS-CoV-2. The samples were drawn from two sources: the first 160 participants of the ongoing ImmuneRACE study, and 1,000 to 1,500 subjects contributed by 6 global collaborators. A de-identified subject ID, COVID-19 status, age in years and sex were almost always included in the sample metadata. Where available, HLA class I and class II types were obtained from metadata supplied by the sample provider rather than from assay-based typing. Study-level results and caveats: The amount of clinical and demographic metadata varied by source and participant and was provided uncurated.

As regards this clone: Its antigen remains undetermined. No qualities accompany the bases; no much larger clone lies one base away.

The immunoSEQ Assay, a bias-controlled multiplex PCR, was used to amplify TCRbeta CDR3 regions from genomic DNA. The published analysis was carried out like this. Nucleated cell counts per sample were estimated from amplification of reference gene primers within the assay. To quantify the absolute abundance of each unique TCRbeta CDR3 rearrangement, sequence reads were collapsed and filtered. Productive Simpson clonality was computed per sample as the square root of Simpson's diversity index over productive rearrangements. TCRdb mirrors the immuneACCESS table, restricted to in-frame sequences. Some clones are absent from its copies; in checked studies, under half trace to an unresolved V gene, and the reason for the others is unknown. V, J and clone size derive from that table, while D and trimming were established from the DNA sequence. Present in this sample are 150,000 to 160,000 clones, about 89% of which were seen just once. Clones ranked in the top ten supply less than 0.6% of the sample.

Whole blood was collected in K2EDTA tubes by collaborating institutions according to the institutions' own protocols. Collaborator samples were shipped for TCRbeta analysis as frozen whole blood, isolated PBMCs, or DNA extracted from either sample type. From the cysteine through the phenylalanine, the CDR3 covers 15 amino acids. The CDR3 DNA has 45 bases and is translated from base 1. The germline V gene yields ENHRY for CDR1 and SYGVKD for CDR2. V loses 3 bases, J loses 3 bases, and the germline ends lie 14 bases apart. The sequence links TRBV10-3 to TRBJ1-2, and TRBD1 may be the D gene, going by 5 matching bases. This clonotype was obtained from a man aged 50 or older with acute or convalescent COVID-19. Material for sequencing was peripheral blood. The sequenced DNA is TGTGCCATCAGTGATTCTGCTCGGACACACTATGGCTACACCTTC. This sequence encodes CAISDSARTHYGYTF.